This T cell receptor (beta chain) was documented in a study of Ad26.COV2.S vaccination and SARS-CoV-2 variants. Study-wide context: Ad26.COV2.S shots went into the muscle once or twice, 56 days apart.

Treatment: 15 to 20 received Ad26.COV2.S at low or high dose, single or two shots; about five received placebo; per-sample allocation not given. Sample collection was performed on day 63 after the first vaccine or placebo injection. Study-wide points: Greater spike-specific TCR breadth was seen in vaccine recipients than in placebo recipients. Total responses of T cells may have been underestimated by the analyses of TCR breadth and depth.

The table came from immunoSEQ multiplex PCR; TCRdb's copy has only in-frame clones and leaves some out. Of about 350,000 clones in the sample, around 87% were seen once. The CDR3 consists of 13 residues. From germline, CDR1 is LGHNA and CDR2 YSLEER. Trimming shortened V by 0 bases and J by 6 bases, and 5 bases separated the two germline ends. On this clone itself: What it recognizes is unknown.

The V gene is TRBV4-3, the J gene TRBJ2-2; the D is unclear. The sample was peripheral blood, taken in a trial of Ad26.COV2.S vaccine versus placebo. The source is a person aged 18-60 years who received the Ad26.COV2.S COVID-19 vaccine or a placebo. The DNA for the CDR3 is TGCGCCAGCAGCCAAGATCGACCCGGGGAGCTGTTTTTT. Translated: CASSQDRPGELFF.